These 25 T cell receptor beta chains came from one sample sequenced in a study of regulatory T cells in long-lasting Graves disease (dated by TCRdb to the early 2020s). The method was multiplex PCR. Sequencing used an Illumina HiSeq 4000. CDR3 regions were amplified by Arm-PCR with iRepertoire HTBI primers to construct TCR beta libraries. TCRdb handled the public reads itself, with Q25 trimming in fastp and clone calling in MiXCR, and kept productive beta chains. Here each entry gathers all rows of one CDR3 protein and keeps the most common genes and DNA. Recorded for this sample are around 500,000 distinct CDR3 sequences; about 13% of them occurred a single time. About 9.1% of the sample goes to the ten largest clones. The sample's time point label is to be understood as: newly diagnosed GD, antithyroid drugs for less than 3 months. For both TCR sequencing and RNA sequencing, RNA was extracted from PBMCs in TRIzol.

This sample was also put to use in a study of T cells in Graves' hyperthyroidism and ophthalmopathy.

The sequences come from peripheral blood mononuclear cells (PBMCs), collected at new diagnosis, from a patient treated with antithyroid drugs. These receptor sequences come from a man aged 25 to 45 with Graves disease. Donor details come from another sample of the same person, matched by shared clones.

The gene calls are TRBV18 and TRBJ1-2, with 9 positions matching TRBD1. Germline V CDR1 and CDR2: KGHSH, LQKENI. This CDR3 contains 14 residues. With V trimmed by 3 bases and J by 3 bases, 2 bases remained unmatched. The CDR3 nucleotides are TGTGCCAGCTCACCGGGACAGGGCCACTATGGCTACACCTTC. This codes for CASSPGQGHYGYTF. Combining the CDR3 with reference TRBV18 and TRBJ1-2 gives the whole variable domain NAGVMQNPRHLVRRRGQEARLRCSPMKGHSHVYWYRQLPEEGLKFMVYLQKENIIDESGMPKERFSAEFPKEGPSILRIQQVVRGDSAAYFCASSPGQGHYGYTFGSGTRLTVV.

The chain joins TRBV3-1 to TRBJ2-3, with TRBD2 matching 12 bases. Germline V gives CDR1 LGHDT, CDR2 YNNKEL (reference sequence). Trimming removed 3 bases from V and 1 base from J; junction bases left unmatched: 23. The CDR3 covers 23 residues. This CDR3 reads CASSHARPITSGRTLIRTDTQYF. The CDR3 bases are TGTGCCAGCAGCCATGCCCGACCCATAACTAGCGGGAGGACCCTGATTCGCACAGATACGCAGTATTTT.

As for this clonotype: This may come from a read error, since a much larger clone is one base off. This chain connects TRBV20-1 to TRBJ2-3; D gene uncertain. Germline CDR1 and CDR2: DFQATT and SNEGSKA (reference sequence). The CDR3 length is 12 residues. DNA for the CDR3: TGCAGCGTTTGGGCTGGCGCAGATACGCAGTATTTT. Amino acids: CSVWAGADTQYF.

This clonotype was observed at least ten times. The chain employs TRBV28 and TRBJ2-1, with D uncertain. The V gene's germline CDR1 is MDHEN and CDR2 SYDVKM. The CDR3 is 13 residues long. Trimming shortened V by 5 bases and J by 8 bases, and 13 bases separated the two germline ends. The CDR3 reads CASSPPVNDEQFF. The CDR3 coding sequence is TGTGCCAGCAGTCCCCCAGTGAATGATGAGCAGTTCTTC.

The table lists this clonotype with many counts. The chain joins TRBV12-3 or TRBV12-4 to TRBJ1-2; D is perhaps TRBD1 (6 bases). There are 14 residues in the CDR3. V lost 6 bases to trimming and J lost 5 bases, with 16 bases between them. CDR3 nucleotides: TGTGCCAGCAGCCCGGGGGGGGCCCGATATGGCTACACCTTC. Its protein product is CASSPGGARYGYTF.

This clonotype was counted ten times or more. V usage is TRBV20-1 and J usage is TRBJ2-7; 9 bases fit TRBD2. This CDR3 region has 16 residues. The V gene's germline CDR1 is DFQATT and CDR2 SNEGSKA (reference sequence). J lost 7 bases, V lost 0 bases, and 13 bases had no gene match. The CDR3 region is CSARDNGLAGLGEQYF. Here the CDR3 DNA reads TGCAGTGCTAGAGATAACGGGCTAGCGGGATTGGGTGAGCAGTACTTC.

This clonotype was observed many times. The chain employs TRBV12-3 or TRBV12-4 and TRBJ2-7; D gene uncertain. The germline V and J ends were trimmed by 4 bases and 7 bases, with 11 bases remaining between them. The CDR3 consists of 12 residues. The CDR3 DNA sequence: TGTGCCAGCAGTTGGACGGAATTAGAGCAGTACTTC. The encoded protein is CASSWTELEQYF.

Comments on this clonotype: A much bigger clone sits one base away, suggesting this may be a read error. The CDR3 bases are TGTGCCAGCAGTGGGACAGGGATGAGCACAGATACGCAGTATTTT. Amino acids: CASSGTGMSTDTQYF. The V gene is TRBV6-1, the J gene TRBJ2-3; 8 bases agree with TRBD1. The CDR3 length is 15 residues. The germline V gene has CDR1 MNHNS and CDR2 SASEGT. With 4 bases clipped from V and 0 bases from J, the junction kept 3 bases outside the gene matches.

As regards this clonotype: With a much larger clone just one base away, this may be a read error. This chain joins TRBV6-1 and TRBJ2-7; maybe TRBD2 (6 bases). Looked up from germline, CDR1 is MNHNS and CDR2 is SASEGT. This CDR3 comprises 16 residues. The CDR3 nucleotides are TGTACCAGCAGATTAACTAGCTCTTGGGCCCTCTACGAGCAGTACTTC. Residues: CTSRLTSSWALYEQYF.

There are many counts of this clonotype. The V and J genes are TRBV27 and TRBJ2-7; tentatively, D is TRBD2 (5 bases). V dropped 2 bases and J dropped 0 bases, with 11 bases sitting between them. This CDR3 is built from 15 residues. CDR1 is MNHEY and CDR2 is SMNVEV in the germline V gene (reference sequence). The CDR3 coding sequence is TGTGCCAGCAGTTTAAGGGAGAACCCCTCCTACGAGCAGTACTTC. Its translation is CASSLRENPSYEQYF.

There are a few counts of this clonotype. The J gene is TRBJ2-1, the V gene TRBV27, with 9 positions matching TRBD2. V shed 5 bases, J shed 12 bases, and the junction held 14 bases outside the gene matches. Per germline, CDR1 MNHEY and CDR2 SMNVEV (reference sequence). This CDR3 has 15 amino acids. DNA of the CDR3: TGTGCCAGCAGTCTTGGCGGGAGGGGGGGGGGTTGGCAGTTCTTC. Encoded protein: CASSLGGRGGGWQFF.

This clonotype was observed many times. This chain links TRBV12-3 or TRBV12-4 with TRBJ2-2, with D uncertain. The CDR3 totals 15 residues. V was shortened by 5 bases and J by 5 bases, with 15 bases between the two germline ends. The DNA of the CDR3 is TGTGCCAGCAGTCCCGCAGAAGGAGCTACCGGGGAGCTGTTTTTT. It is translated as CASSPAEGATGELFF.

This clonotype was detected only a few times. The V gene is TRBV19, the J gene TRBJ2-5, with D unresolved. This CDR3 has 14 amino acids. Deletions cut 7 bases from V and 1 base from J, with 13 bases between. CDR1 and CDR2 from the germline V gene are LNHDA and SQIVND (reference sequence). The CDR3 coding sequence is TGTGCCAGTACCCCCACTCAGCTCCAAGAGACCCAGTACTTC. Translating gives CASTPTQLQETQYF.

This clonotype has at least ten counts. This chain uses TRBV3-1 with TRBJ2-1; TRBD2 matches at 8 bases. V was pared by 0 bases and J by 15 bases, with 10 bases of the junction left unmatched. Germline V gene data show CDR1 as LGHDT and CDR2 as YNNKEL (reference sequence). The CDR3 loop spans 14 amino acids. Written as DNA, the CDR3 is TGTGCCAGCAGCCAAGAGTCGGGAGGGCCGGGGCCGTTCTTC. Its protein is CASSQESGGPGPFF.

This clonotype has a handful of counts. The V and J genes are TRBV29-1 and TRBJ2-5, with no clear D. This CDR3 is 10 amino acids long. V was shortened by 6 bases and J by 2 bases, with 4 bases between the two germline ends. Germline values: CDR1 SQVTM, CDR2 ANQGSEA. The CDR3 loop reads CSVDQETQYF. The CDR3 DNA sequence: TGCAGCGTGGATCAAGAGACCCAGTACTTC.

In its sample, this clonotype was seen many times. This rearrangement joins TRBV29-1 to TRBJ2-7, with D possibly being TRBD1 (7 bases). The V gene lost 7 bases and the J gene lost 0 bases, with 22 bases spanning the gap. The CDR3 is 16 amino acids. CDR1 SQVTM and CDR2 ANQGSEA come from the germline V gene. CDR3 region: CSGTLGGTDTSYEQYF. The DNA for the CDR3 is TGCAGCGGAACTCTCGGAGGGACAGACACCTCCTACGAGCAGTACTTC.

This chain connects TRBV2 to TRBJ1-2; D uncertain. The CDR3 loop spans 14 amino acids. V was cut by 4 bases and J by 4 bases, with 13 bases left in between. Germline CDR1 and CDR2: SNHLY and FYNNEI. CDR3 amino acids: CASSAGRQVYGYTF. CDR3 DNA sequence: TGTGCCAGCAGTGCAGGACGTCAGGTCTATGGCTACACCTTC.

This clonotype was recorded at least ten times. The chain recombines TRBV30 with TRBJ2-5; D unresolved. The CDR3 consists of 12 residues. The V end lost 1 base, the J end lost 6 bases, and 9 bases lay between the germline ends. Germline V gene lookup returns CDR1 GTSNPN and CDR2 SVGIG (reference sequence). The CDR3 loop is CAWSEGGQTQYF. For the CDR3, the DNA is TGTGCCTGGAGTGAGGGTGGGCAGACCCAGTACTTC. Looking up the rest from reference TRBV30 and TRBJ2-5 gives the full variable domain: SQTIHQWPATLVQPVGSPLSLECTVEGTSNPNLYWYRQAAGRGLQLLFYSVGIGQISSEVPQNLSASRPQDRQFILSSKKLLLSDSGFYLCAWSEGGQTQYFGPGTRLLVL.

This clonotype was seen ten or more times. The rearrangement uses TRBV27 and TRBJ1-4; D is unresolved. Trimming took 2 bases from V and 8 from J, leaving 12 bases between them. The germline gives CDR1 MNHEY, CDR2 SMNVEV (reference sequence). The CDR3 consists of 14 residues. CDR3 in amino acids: CASSLEGVREKLFF. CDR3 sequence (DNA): TGTGCCAGCAGTTTAGAGGGAGTAAGGGAAAAACTGTTTTTT. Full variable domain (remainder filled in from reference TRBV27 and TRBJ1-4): EAQVTQNPRYLITVTGKKLTVTCSQNMNHEYMSWYRQDPGLGLRQIYYSMNVEVTDKGDVPEGYKVSRKEKRNFPLILESPSPNQTSLYFCASSLEGVREKLFFGSGTQLSVL.

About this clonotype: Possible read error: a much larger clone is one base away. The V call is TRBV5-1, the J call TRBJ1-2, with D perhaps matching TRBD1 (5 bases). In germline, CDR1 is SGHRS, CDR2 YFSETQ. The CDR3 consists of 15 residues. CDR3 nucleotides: TGCGCCAGCGGCTTACCCGGGACGGCGAACTATGGCTACACCTTC. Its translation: CASGLPGTANYGYTF. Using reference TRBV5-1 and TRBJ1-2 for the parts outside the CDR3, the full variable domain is KAGVTQTPRYLIKTRGQQVTLSCSPISGHRSVSWYQQTPGQGLQFLFEYFSETQRNKGNFPGRFSGRQFSNSRSEMNVSTLELGDSALYLCASGLPGTANYGYTFGSGTRLTVV.

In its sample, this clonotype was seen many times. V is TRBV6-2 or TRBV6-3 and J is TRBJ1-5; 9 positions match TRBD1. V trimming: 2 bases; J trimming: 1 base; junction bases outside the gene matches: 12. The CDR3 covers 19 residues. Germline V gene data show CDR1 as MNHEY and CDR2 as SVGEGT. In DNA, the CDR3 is TGTGCCAGCAGTTACAAGGGACAGGGTAGGATCGGGAGCAATCAGCCCCAGCATTTT. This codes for CASSYKGQGRIGSNQPQHF.

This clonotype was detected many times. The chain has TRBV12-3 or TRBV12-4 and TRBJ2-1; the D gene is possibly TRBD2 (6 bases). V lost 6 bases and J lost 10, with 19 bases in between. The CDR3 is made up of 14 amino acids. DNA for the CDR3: TGTGCCAGCAGCCTGGCGCTAGCTAGCGAGGAGCAGTTCTTC. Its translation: CASSLALASEEQFF.

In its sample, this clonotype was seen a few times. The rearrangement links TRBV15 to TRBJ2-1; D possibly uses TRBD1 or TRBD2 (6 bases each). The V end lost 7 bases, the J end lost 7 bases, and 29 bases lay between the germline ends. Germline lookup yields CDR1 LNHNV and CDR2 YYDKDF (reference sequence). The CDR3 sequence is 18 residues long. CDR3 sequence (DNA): TGTGCCACCACCAAAAACAGGGCCACCTCTAGCGCCTCTAATGAGCAGTTCTTC. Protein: CATTKNRATSSASNEQFF.

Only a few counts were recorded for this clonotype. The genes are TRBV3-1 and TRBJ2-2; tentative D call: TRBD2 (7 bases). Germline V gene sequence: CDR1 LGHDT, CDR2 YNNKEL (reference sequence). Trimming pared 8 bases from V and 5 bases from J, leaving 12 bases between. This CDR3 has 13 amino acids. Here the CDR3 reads CASGRGGTGELFF. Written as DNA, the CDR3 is TGTGCCAGCGGCAGGGGAGGGACCGGGGAGCTGTTTTTT.

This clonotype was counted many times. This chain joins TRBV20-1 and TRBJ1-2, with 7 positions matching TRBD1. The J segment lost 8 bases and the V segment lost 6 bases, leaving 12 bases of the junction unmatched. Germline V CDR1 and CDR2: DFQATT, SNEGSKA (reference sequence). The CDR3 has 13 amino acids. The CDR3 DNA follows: TGCAGTGCCTTAGCGACAGGGTATGACGGCTACACCTTC. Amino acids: CSALATGYDGYTF.